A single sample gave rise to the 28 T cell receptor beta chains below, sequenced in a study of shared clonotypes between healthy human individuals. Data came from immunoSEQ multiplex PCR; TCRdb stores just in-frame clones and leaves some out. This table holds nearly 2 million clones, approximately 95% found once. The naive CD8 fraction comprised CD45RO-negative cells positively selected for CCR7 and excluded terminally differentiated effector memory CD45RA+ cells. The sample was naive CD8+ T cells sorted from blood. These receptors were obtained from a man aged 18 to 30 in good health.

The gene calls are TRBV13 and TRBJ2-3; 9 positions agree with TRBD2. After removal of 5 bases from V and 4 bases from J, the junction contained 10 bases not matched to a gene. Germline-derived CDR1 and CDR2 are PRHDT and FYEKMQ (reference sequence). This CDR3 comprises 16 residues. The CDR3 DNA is TGTGCCAGCAGCCCCCGGGGTAGCGGGAGTTCAGATACGCAGTATTTT. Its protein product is CASSPRGSGSSDTQYF.

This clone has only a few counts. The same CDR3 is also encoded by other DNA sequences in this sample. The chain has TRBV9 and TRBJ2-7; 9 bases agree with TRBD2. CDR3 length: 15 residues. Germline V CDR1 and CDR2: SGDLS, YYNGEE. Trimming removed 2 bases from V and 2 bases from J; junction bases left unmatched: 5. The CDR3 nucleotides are TGTGCCAGCAGCGTTGGTAGCGGGGGAACCTACGAGCAGTACTTC. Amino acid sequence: CASSVGSGGTYEQYF.

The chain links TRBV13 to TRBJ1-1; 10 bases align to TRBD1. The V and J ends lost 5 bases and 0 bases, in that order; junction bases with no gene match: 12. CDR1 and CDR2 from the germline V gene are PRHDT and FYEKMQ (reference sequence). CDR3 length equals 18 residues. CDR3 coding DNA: TGTGCCAGCAGCCCCGACTCGGGACAGGGGCCTTTGAACACTGAAGCTTTCTTT. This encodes CASSPDSGQGPLNTEAFF.

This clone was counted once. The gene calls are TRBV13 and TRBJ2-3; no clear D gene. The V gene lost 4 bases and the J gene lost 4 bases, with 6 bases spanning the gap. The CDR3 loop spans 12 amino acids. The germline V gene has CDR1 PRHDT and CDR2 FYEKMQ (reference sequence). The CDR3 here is CASSYQADTQYF. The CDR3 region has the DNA TGTGCCAGCAGCTATCAGGCAGATACGCAGTATTTT.

CDR3 nucleotides: TGTGCCAGCAGCTTATCTTTGAGCCCCACCTACGAGCAGTACTTC. The encoded protein is CASSLSLSPTYEQYF. V is TRBV7-9 and J is TRBJ2-7, with D hard to call. The germline V gene encodes CDR1 SEHNR and CDR2 FQNEAQ (reference sequence). The V and J ends lost 2 bases and 2 bases respectively, with 13 bases between them. The CDR3 contains 15 residues.

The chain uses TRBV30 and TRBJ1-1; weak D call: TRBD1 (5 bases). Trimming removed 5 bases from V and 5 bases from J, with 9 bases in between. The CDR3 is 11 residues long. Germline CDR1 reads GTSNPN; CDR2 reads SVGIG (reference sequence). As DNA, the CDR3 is TGTGCCTGGTGTGGGGGGACTGAAGCTTTCTTT. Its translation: CAWCGGTEAFF.

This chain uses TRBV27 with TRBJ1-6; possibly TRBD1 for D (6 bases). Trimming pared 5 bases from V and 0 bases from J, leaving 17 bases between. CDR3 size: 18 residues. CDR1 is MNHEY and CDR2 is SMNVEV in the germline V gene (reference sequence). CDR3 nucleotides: TGTGCCAGCAGTCCAGGGACACTTGGGAGCTCCTATAATTCACCCCTCCACTTT. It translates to CASSPGTLGSSYNSPLHF.

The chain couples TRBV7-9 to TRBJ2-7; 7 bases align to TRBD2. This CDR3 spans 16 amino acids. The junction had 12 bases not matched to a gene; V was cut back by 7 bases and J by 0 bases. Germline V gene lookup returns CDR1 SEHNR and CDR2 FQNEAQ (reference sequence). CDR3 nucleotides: TGTGCCAGCACCGATTTACTAGGACTAGTCTCCTACGAGCAGTACTTC. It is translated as CASTDLLGLVSYEQYF.

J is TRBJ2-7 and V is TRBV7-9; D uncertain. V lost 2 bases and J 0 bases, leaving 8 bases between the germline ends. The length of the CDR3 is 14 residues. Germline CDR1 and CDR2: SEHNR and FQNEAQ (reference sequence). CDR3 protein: CASSLNPGSYEQYF. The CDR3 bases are TGTGCCAGCAGCTTAAATCCCGGCTCCTACGAGCAGTACTTC.

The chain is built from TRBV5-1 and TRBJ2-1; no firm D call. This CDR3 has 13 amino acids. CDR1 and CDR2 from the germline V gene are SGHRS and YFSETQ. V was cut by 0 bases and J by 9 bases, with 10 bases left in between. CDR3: CASSLGTTSEQFF. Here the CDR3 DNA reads TGCGCCAGCAGCTTGGGAACGACCAGTGAGCAGTTCTTC.

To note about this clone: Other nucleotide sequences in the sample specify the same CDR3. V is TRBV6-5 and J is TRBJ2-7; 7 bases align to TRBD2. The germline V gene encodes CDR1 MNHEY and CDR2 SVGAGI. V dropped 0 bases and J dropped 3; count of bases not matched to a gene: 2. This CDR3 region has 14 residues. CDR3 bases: TGTGCCAGCAGTTACTCGGGCGGGGGCTACGAGCAGTACTTC. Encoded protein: CASSYSGGGYEQYF.

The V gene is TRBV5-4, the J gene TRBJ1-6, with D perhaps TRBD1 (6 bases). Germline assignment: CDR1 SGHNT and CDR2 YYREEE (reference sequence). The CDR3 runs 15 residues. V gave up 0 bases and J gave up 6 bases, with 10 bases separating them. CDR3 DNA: TGTGCCAGCAGCTTGGATGGGGGGCCTAATTCACCCCTCCACTTT. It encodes CASSLDGGPNSPLHF. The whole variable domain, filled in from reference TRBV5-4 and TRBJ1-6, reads ETGVTQSPTHLIKTRGQQVTLRCSSQSGHNTVSWYQQALGQGPQFIFQYYREEENGRGNFPPRFSGLQFPNYSSELNVNALELDDSALYLCASSLDGGPNSPLHFGNGTRLTVT.

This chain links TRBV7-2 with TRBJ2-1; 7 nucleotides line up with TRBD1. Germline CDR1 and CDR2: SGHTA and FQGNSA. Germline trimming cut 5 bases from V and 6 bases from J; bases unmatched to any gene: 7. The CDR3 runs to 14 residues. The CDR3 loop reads CASSQTGVGNEQFF. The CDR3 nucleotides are TGTGCCAGCAGCCAAACAGGGGTGGGCAATGAGCAGTTCTTC. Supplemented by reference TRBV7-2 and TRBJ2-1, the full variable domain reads GAGVSQSPSNKVTEKGKDVELRCDPISGHTALYWYRQSLGQGLEFLIYFQGNSAPDKSGLPSDRFSAERTGGSVSTLTIQRTQQEDSAVYLCASSQTGVGNEQFFGPGTRLTVL.

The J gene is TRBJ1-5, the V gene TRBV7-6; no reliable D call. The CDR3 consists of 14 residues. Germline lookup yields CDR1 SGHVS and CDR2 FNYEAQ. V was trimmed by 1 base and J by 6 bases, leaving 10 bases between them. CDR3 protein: CASSLVGFGQPQHF. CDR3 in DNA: TGTGCCAGCAGCTTAGTGGGATTCGGTCAGCCCCAGCATTTT.

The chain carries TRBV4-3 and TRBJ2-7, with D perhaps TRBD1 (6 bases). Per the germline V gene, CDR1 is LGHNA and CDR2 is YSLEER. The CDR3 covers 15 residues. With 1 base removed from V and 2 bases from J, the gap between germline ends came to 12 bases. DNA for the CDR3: TGCGCCAGCAGCCAAGGGACAGAGGCCCCCTACGAGCAGTACTTC. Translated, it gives CASSQGTEAPYEQYF.

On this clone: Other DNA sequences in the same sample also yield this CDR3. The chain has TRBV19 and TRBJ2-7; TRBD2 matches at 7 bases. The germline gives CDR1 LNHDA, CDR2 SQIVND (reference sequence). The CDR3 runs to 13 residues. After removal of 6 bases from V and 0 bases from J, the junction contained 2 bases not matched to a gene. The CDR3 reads CASSPGGSYEQYF. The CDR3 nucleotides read TGTGCCAGTAGCCCGGGAGGCTCCTACGAGCAGTACTTC. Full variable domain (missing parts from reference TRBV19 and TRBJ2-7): DGGITQSPKYLFRKEGQNVTLSCEQNLNHDAMYWYRQDPGQGLRLIYYSQIVNDFQKGDIAEGYSVSREKKESFPLTVTSAQKNPTAFYLCASSPGGSYEQYFGPGTRLTVT.

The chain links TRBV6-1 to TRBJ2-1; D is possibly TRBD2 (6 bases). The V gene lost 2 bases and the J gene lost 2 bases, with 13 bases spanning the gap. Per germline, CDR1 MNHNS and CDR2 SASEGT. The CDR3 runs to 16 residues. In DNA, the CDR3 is TGTGCCAGCAGTGAAACTAGCTCTTGGGCCTACAATGAGCAGTTCTTC. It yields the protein CASSETSSWAYNEQFF.

CDR3 in amino acids: CASSDGRPNYEQYF. The CDR3 nucleotides read TGTGCCAGCAGTGACGGCAGGCCAAACTACGAGCAGTACTTC. The chain is built from TRBV2 and TRBJ2-7; D is unclear. The CDR3 totals 14 residues. The germline V and J ends were trimmed by 3 bases and 3 bases, with 12 bases remaining between them. The germline CDR1 and CDR2 sequences are SNHLY and FYNNEI. Using reference TRBV2 and TRBJ2-7 for the parts outside the CDR3, the full variable domain is EPEVTQTPSHQVTQMGQEVILRCVPISNHLYFYWYRQILGQKVEFLVSFYNNEISEKSEIFDDQFSVERPDGSNFTLKIRSTKLEDSAMYFCASSDGRPNYEQYFGPGTRLTVT.

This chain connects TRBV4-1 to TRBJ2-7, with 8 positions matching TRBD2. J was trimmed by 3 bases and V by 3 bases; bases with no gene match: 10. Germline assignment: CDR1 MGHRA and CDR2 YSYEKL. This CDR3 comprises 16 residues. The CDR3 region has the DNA TGCGCCAGCAGCCACCCGAGGATAGCGGGACACTACGAGCAGTACTTC. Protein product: CASSHPRIAGHYEQYF.

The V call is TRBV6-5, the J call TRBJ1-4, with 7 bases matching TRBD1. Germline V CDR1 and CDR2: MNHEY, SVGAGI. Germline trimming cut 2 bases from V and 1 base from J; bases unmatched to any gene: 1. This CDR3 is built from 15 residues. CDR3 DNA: TGTGCCAGCAGTTACGACAGGGAAACTAATGAAAAACTGTTTTTT. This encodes CASSYDRETNEKLFF.

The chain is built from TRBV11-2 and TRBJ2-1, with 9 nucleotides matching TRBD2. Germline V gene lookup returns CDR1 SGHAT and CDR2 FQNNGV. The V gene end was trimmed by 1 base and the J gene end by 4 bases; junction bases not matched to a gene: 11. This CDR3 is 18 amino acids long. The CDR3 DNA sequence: TGTGCCAGCAGCTTAGCCCTAGCGGGGTCTAAAAAATACAATGAGCAGTTCTTC. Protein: CASSLALAGSKKYNEQFF.

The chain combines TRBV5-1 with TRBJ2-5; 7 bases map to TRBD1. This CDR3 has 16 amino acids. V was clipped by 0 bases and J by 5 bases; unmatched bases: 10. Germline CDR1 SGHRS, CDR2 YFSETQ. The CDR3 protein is CASSLEAQGVLETQYF. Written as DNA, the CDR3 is TGCGCCAGCAGCTTGGAGGCCCAGGGGGTGTTGGAGACCCAGTACTTC.

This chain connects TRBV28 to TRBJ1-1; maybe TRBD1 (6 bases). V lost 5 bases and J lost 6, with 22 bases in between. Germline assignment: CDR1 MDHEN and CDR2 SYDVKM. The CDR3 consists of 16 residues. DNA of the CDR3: TGTGCCAGCAGTCTCCTCCTACAGGGTAGCTACGCTGAAGCTTTCTTT. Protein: CASSLLLQGSYAEAFF.

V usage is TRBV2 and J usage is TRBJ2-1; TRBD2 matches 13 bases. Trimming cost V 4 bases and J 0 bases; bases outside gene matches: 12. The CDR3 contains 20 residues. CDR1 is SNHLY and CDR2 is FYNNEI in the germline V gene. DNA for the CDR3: TGTGCCAGCAGTGGAAAGTCTCCGGGACTAGCGGGGACCTCCTACAATGAGCAGTTCTTC. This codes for CASSGKSPGLAGTSYNEQFF.

The CDR3 is CASSPLGQTYEQYF. DNA of the CDR3: TGTGCCAGCAGCCCTCTGGGACAGACCTACGAGCAGTACTTC. The V and J genes are TRBV27 and TRBJ2-7; 7 bases fit TRBD1. Losses at the gene ends were 6 bases for V and 2 bases for J; bases not matched to a gene: 7. The germline CDR1 and CDR2 sequences are MNHEY and SMNVEV (reference sequence). The CDR3 is 14 residues long.

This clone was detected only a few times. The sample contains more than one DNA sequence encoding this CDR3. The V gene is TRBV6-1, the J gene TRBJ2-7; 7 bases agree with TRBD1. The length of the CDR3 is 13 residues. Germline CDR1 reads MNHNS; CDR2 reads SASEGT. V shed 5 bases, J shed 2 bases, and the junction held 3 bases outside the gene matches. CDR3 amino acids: CASSNRGPYEQYF. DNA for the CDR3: TGTGCCAGCAGTAACAGGGGACCCTACGAGCAGTACTTC.

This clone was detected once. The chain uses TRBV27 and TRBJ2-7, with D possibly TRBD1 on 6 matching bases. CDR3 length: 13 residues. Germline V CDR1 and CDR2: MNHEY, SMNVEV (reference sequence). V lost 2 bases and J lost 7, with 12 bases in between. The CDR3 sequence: CASSLLGAGEQYF. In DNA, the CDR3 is TGTGCCAGCAGTTTACTGGGGGCTGGAGAGCAGTACTTC.

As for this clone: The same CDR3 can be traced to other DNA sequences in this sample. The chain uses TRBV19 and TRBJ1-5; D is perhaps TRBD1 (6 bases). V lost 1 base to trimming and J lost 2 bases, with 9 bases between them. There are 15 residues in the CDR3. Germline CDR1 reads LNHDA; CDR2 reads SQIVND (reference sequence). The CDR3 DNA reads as TGTGCCAGTAGTATAGTGCCAGGGGGCAATCAGCCCCAGCATTTT. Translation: CASSIVPGGNQPQHF.